The next 17 T cell receptor beta chains were all read from a single sample in a study of cytomegalovirus exposure and HLA in healthy donors (dated 2017 in TCRdb). Library creation used the immunoSEQ multiplex PCR assay. The multiplex PCR relied on a mix of 60 forward primers for TCR Vbeta segments and 13 reverse primers for TCR Jbeta segments. TCRdb limited this immuneACCESS table to in-frame rearrangements with V and J called. A share of clones is missing; checked studies link under half to unresolved V genes, and the rest is unexplained. Present in this sample are 150,000 to 250,000 clones, around 74% of which were seen just once. The top ten clones comprise approximately 1.5% of the sample. The specimen sequenced was PBMCs. All receptors derive from a girl aged 10-17 years in good health and CMV-seropositive.

The chain combines TRBV5-8 with TRBJ1-2; a weak D match, TRBD1 (5 bases). The CDR3 extends over 16 amino acids. The V gene lost 1 base and the J gene lost 3 bases, with 16 bases spanning the gap. The germline CDR1 and CDR2 sequences are SGHTS and YDEGEE. The CDR3 DNA reads as TGTGCCAGCAGCTTGCCCCCCAGGGAGGATGACTATGGCTACACCTTC. It yields the protein CASSLPPREDDYGYTF.

The J gene is TRBJ2-4, the V gene TRBV7-2; TRBD2 matches 14 bases. This CDR3 spans 19 amino acids. Germline V gene sequence: CDR1 SGHTA, CDR2 FQGNSA. Trimming took 0 bases from V and 1 from J; bases not matched to a gene: 5. CDR3 region: CASSLARLAGGQAKNIQYF. CDR3 coding DNA: TGTGCCAGCAGCTTAGCGCGACTAGCGGGGGGGCAGGCCAAAAACATTCAGTACTTC.

The chain joins TRBV6-5 to TRBJ2-5; 7 bases are shared with TRBD2. This CDR3 is 16 amino acids long. CDR1 is MNHEY, CDR2 SVGAGI, per germline. Trimming cost V 2 bases and J 5 bases; bases outside gene matches: 11. CDR3 DNA sequence: TGTGCCAGCAGTTACCTCGGTTCGGGGGGTCGGGAGACCCAGTACTTC. This gives the protein CASSYLGSGGRETQYF.

The chain couples TRBV10-3 to TRBJ1-1; D might be TRBD1 (5 bases). CDR1 is ENHRY and CDR2 is SYGVKD in the germline V gene. This CDR3 has 15 residues. V gave up 3 bases and J gave up 4 bases, with 15 bases separating them. CDR3 residues: CAISDLQGVSTEAFF. In DNA, the CDR3 is TGTGCCATCAGTGATTTGCAGGGCGTGTCCACTGAAGCTTTCTTT.

This clone was found a few times. The chain employs TRBV7-9 and TRBJ1-2; D might be TRBD1 (6 bases). Looked up from germline, CDR1 is SEHNR and CDR2 is FQNEAQ (reference sequence). The CDR3 consists of 12 residues. With 5 bases removed from V and 8 bases from J, the gap between germline ends came to 12 bases. CDR3 coding DNA: TGTGCCAGCAGCCCACAGGGCATCGGCTACACCTTC. Amino acid sequence: CASSPQGIGYTF.

The CDR3 nucleotides are TGTGCTAGTGGTTTAGGAGGGGAATCCTACGAGCAGTACTTC. Amino acid sequence: CASGLGGESYEQYF. The V and J genes are TRBV12-5 and TRBJ2-7; possibly TRBD2 for D (6 bases). This CDR3 has 14 residues. CDR1 and CDR2 (germline): LGHNT, FRNRAP. Between the trimmed V and J ends, which lost 3 bases and 1 base, there was a span of 10 bases.

The rearrangement joins TRBV11-2 to TRBJ2-7; D might be TRBD2 (6 bases). The V gene's germline CDR1 is SGHAT and CDR2 FQNNGV. The CDR3 consists of 17 residues. Trimming took 0 bases from V and 2 from J, leaving 17 bases between them. CDR3 protein: CASSLDRVGGRPYEQYF. The CDR3 region has the DNA TGTGCCAGCAGCTTAGATCGGGTGGGGGGACGTCCCTACGAGCAGTACTTC.

This CDR3 reads CACPSGVASPLHF. DNA of the CDR3: TGTGCCTGCCCCTCGGGGGTGGCCTCACCCCTCCACTTT. The chain recombines TRBV30 with TRBJ1-6; a weak D match, TRBD1 (5 bases). V lost 6 bases to trimming and J lost 10 bases, with 16 bases between them. There are 13 residues in the CDR3. Looked up from germline, CDR1 is GTSNPN and CDR2 is SVGIG (reference sequence). The full variable domain, completed using reference TRBV30 and TRBJ1-6, is SQTIHQWPATLVQPVGSPLSLECTVEGTSNPNLYWYRQAAGRGLQLLFYSVGIGQISSEVPQNLSASRPQDRQFILSSKKLLLSDSGFYLCACPSGVASPLHFGNGTRLTVT.

The genes are TRBV5-1 and TRBJ1-2; 7 nucleotides align to TRBD1. V lost 4 bases and J lost 4; bases outside the gene matches: 7. CDR1 SGHRS and CDR2 YFSETQ come from the germline V gene. The CDR3 loop spans 14 amino acids. CDR3 amino acids: CASSPSQGSYGYTF. The DNA of the CDR3 is TGCGCCAGCAGCCCGTCACAGGGGTCCTATGGCTACACCTTC.

A single count supports this clone. The rearrangement links TRBV5-1 to TRBJ2-5; TRBD2 matches at 8 bases. The germline V gene encodes CDR1 SGHRS and CDR2 YFSETQ. The CDR3 extends over 13 amino acids. With V trimmed by 4 bases and J by 9 bases, 8 bases remained unmatched. The CDR3 region is CASSPDGRGAQYF. Written as DNA, the CDR3 is TGCGCCAGCAGCCCGGACGGGAGGGGGGCCCAGTACTTC.

This chain links TRBV5-1 with TRBJ1-1; perhaps TRBD1 as D (5 bases). Deletions cut 5 bases from V and 3 bases from J, with 17 bases between. Germline V CDR1 and CDR2: SGHRS, YFSETQ. CDR3 length: 15 amino acids. The CDR3: CASRPNQGRDTEAFF. The CDR3 DNA sequence: TGCGCCAGCAGGCCAAACCAGGGAAGGGACACTGAAGCTTTCTTT.

The chain carries TRBV30 and TRBJ1-5; the match to TRBD1 covers 8 bases. Germline CDR1 is GTSNPN and CDR2 is SVGIG (reference sequence). The CDR3 has 16 amino acids. V was pared by 3 bases and J by 2 bases, with 9 bases of the junction left unmatched. The DNA of the CDR3 is TGTGCCTGGAGGGGACAGGATCTAGGGGGCAATCAGCCCCAGCATTTT. Protein product: CAWRGQDLGGNQPQHF.

The chain joins TRBV5-4 to TRBJ1-2; D not certain. The CDR3 length is 15 residues. Germline V lookup: CDR1 SGHNT, CDR2 YYREEE (reference sequence). V dropped 4 bases and J dropped 7 bases, with 20 bases sitting between them. The CDR3 DNA is TGTGCCAGCAGCCCCAGAGGCGATTCCCCCTTTGGCTACACCTTC. It encodes CASSPRGDSPFGYTF.

The genes are TRBV11-3 and TRBJ2-7; D might be TRBD2 (5 bases). V was cut by 4 bases and J by 2 bases, with 9 bases left in between. The CDR3 runs 13 residues. CDR1 and CDR2 from the germline V gene are SGHNT and YENEEA. The CDR3: CASSWTGPYEQYF. The DNA of the CDR3 is TGTGCCAGCAGCTGGACTGGGCCCTACGAGCAGTACTTC.

The chain links TRBV10-2 to TRBJ2-7; D unresolved. The V and J ends lost 2 bases and 1 base respectively, with 15 bases between them. CDR3 size: 16 residues. Germline loops: CDR1 WSHSY, CDR2 SAAADI. The CDR3 is CASSEIMWASSYEQYF. As DNA, the CDR3 is TGCGCCAGCAGTGAGATTATGTGGGCCTCATCCTACGAGCAGTACTTC.

As to this clone: Other DNA sequences within the sample encode an identical CDR3. The chain is built from TRBV5-1 and TRBJ2-5; D not resolved. This CDR3 is built from 12 residues. Germline CDR1 and CDR2: SGHRS and YFSETQ. Between the trimmed V and J ends, which lost 0 bases and 5 bases, there was a span of 5 bases. CDR3 in amino acids: CASSLAGETQYF. For the CDR3, the DNA is TGCGCCAGCAGCTTGGCAGGCGAGACCCAGTACTTC.

This chain uses TRBV6-1 with TRBJ1-6, with 8 nucleotides matching TRBD1. V shed 6 bases, J shed 4 bases, and the junction held 2 bases outside the gene matches. This CDR3 is built from 14 residues. Germline V gene lookup returns CDR1 MNHNS and CDR2 SASEGT. Here the CDR3 DNA reads TGTGCCAGCAGCGGGACAGGATATAATTCACCCCTCCACTTT. It is translated as CASSGTGYNSPLHF.